Sequencing of this T cell receptor (beta chain) was carried out in a study of cytomegalovirus exposure and HLA in healthy donors (dated by TCRdb to about 2017). Regarding the study in general: An earlier analysis of several hundred of the donors reported over 250 Gb of sequence data and 100 million to 120 million unique TCR beta sequences obtained from roughly 180 million T cells. Around 330 gigabases of sequencing data and 91 million or so unique TCR sequences made up an early release that covered several hundred HLA-typed donors. Of the roughly 410 genotyped donors, more than 75% were placed in the genetic ancestry cluster associated with self-reported Caucasian donors. The study aimed to test whether signatures of past pathogen exposure could be identified by cataloging public T cell receptors. The study profiled the T cell repertoires of approximately 700 subjects by immunosequencing and related them to cytomegalovirus serostatus. Along with the roughly 700-subject first cohort, a separate validation cohort of 120 different subjects was used. To predict cytomegalovirus infection status, the study brought together high-throughput TCR immunosequencing, statistical association of individual TCRs with disease status, and machine learning. To study patterns of TCR occurrence, a later analysis re-analyzed previously published TCR beta repertoires from more than 550 donors and added high-resolution HLA genotyping. In the later analysis, no new phenotypic data were used to find candidate immune exposures; instead, reliance was placed on TCR beta sequences and their occurrence across donors. In an earlier analysis of around 540 of the donors, high-throughput TCR beta sequencing was used to judge whether each TCR beta V gene segment behaved as functional or pseudogenic. Alongside the repertoire data, information on donor age, sex, ethnicity and CMV serostatus was compiled. In a later genetic analysis, genome-wide SNP genotypes for about 65% of the 666 donors were used, and that subset was treated as a discovery cohort. All discovery cohort repertoires had been generated on a single sequencing platform. Class I and class II HLA loci were covered by the typing at four-digit resolution. Typing coverage differed by locus: A, B, C, DRB1 and DQB1 were typed in about 620-640 donors, DQA1 in about 500, DPA1 in around 600, and DPB1 in 472. About 5 DR-DQ haplotypes were handled as single units for association and clustering, since linkage in the cohort was strong. Among a few hundred genotyped donors of the cohort, an average of about 240,000 unique TCR beta nucleotide sequences were sequenced per donor, roughly a sixth of them non-productive. What the authors observed across the whole study: Because the 87-base-pair reads could not distinguish some IMGT-functional V segments, including TRBV6-2 and TRBV6-3, those segments were excluded. In vitro tests confirmed that a few of the cytomegalovirus-associated TCR beta chains recognize cytomegalovirus antigens. A total of around 150 TCR beta chains were listed by the study as associated with cytomegalovirus. Across donors, most TCR sequences were observed very rarely, whereas some public TCRs were present in many individuals. In this cohort, only TCR beta chains were sequenced, and detectable features were limited by the absence of alpha or paired-chain data. Linkage disequilibrium might explain the correlated functional status among segregating V segments, but an unknown experimental factor could not be ruled out. According to a later genetic analysis, donors in an Asian-associated ancestry cluster had fewer N-insertions in productive TCRs than the approximately 650-donor mean. According to the authors, the approach could potentially be generalized to other disease states and immunological phenotypes. Most CMV-associated TCR beta chains appeared to be HLA-restricted in a later analysis, and the HLA associations seemed to be driven largely by CMV exposure. Broadly in line with IMGT annotations, most TCR beta V segments showed up in productive rearrangements about 87% or about 30% of the time in an earlier analysis of approximately 600 of the donors. HLA typing was unavailable for some donors at each locus, so association tests used only the typed subset. The classifier was reported to diagnose cytomegalovirus status with high specificity and sensitivity in both the original and validation cohorts. Assigning TCR associations to individual alleles was difficult when HLA alleles, especially DR and DQ, strongly co-occurred. The only immune exposure information available for the cohort was CMV serostatus. A further reported finding was that TCR beta sequences accurately predicted the HLA-A and HLA-B alleles for most subjects in the first cohort. At a false discovery rate of 0.05, a later analysis linked around 15,000 TCR beta sequences to specific HLA alleles. A later genetic analysis associated a missense DCLRE1C variant with V-gene and J-gene trimming of TCR beta chains, and an independent cohort replicated the association. A cluster of highly shared sequence variants was judged likely to represent a technical artifact of the sequencing pipeline. A later analysis found that TCR association rates varied across HLA loci, with DRB1 alleles showing the most associated TCRs and HLA-C alleles the fewest. The earlier analysis of some 540 of the donors excluded some 15 rarely observed V segments, including chromosome 9 orphons, because counts were too low. According to a later analysis, parvovirus B19, influenza, CMV and Epstein-Barr virus appeared linked to several top co-occurrence clusters. In a later analysis, HLA-associated TCR beta chains showed more clonal expansion and lower generation probabilities than non-associated chains that were equally common. Presence/absence analyses assumed roughly uniform sequencing depth across donors, an assumption that may not hold.

Library generation was performed with the immunoSEQ multiplex PCR assay. A mixture of 60 forward primers for TCR Vbeta segments and 13 reverse primers for TCR Jbeta segments was used in the multiplex PCR. Amplification of the CDR3 region of rearranged TCR beta genes was performed with a multiplex PCR assay on genomic DNA. On the Illumina HiSeq System, the amplified TCR beta libraries were sequenced as 87-base-pair reads. Concerning the study's data processing: A later analysis tallied 80 million to 95 million unique TCR beta chains across the roughly 610 repertoires, and about 12 million of those chains were shared by two or more donors. Raw reads were error-corrected and collapsed into unique sequences by a nearest-neighbor algorithm in which closely related sequences were merged to remove PCR and sequencing errors. CDR3 sequences were aligned to IMGT reference sequences to assign V, D and J gene segments. For a sequence to be retained, a match of at least six nucleotides was required to both a V gene segment and a J gene segment. Rearrangements were called productive when the CDR3 lacked stop codons and stayed in frame with V and J; all others were non-productive. CDR3 was defined according to IMGT convention as the region running from the second conserved V-encoded cysteine to the conserved J-encoded phenylalanine. The earlier analysis of around 640 of the donors excluded sequences that lacked an unambiguous match to a single V gene segment. An earlier analysis of 450 to 650 of the donors called V segments functional above 56.7% productive rearrangements and segregating when the between-donor standard deviation exceeded 5%. A statistical classification framework was built to diagnose cytomegalovirus status from the catalog of TCR beta chain sequences. In a later analysis, V and J genes were assigned by comparing TCR nucleotide sequences against IMGT/GENE-DB human TR gene sequences. In a later analysis, CDR3 sequences and most-parsimonious VDJ recombination scenarios were assigned using the TCRdist pipeline. In a later analysis, each TCR beta chain was defined by its CDR3 amino acid sequence together with its V-gene family, and reads without a unique V-gene family were excluded. In a later analysis, around 600 highly shared, low-generation-probability nucleotide sequences were removed to address suspected cross-contamination and a sequencing artifact. A later analysis calculated a clonal expansion index for each public chain from normalized within-repertoire ranks of inferred template counts. In a later analysis, generation probabilities were computed with a VDJ recombination model fitted to out-of-frame rearrangements, and the resulting probabilities were checked against IGoR. A later analysis scored TCR-TCR, TCR-HLA and TCR-CMV co-occurrence with hypergeometric tests, applying a repertoire-size bias correction to TCR pairs. A later analysis estimated false discovery rates by permuting HLA or CMV assignments 20 times. In a later analysis, co-occurring TCRs were grouped with DBSCAN, and TCRdist sequence similarity was added when clustering was performed within HLA-allele-positive subsets. Repertoires with fewer than 30,000 or more than 120,000 public chains were left out of co-occurrence clustering, as were about 5 repertoires with anomalous nucleotide sharing. The immuneACCESS repertoire file appears here via TCRdb, limited to in-frame rearrangements. These files lack a portion of the clones; in checked studies, under half of the deficit traces to unresolved V genes, and the cause of the others is not known. V, J and clone size reflect that table, while D and trimming were determined from the DNA. This sample holds 95,000 to 150,000 clones; around 80% were observed only once. Of the sample, roughly 2.5% falls within the top ten clones.

The CDR3 has 15 amino acids, counting the end cysteine and phenylalanine. Only the CDR3 DNA is retained, 45 bases long and in frame from the first base. Based on the germline V gene, the CDR1 and CDR2 sequences are MGHRA and YSYEKL. In the case of this clone: The target of this receptor is not known. At one boundary the junction diverges from the germline segment, which might be a read error.

The cohort consisted of 650 to 850 healthy bone marrow donors. At the time of sampling, every cohort member was nominally healthy, though immune exposures that went unrecorded were likely present. The donor tested CMV seropositive, placing the donor among the 289 seropositive members of the cohort. A peripheral blood sample was collected from each donor, and TCR beta sequencing was performed on peripheral blood mononuclear cells. The Qiagen DNeasy Blood Extraction Kit was used to extract genomic DNA from the blood cell samples. The chain links TRBV4-1 with TRBJ2-7, with TRBD1 tentatively as D gene (5 bases match). The receptor was derived from a middle-aged woman in good health and CMV-seropositive. The source material was PBMCs. The CDR3 corresponds to CASSQVDQGPHERYF. Read as DNA, the sequence is TGCGCCAGCAGCCAAGTGGATCAGGGTCCCCACGAGCGGTACTTC.